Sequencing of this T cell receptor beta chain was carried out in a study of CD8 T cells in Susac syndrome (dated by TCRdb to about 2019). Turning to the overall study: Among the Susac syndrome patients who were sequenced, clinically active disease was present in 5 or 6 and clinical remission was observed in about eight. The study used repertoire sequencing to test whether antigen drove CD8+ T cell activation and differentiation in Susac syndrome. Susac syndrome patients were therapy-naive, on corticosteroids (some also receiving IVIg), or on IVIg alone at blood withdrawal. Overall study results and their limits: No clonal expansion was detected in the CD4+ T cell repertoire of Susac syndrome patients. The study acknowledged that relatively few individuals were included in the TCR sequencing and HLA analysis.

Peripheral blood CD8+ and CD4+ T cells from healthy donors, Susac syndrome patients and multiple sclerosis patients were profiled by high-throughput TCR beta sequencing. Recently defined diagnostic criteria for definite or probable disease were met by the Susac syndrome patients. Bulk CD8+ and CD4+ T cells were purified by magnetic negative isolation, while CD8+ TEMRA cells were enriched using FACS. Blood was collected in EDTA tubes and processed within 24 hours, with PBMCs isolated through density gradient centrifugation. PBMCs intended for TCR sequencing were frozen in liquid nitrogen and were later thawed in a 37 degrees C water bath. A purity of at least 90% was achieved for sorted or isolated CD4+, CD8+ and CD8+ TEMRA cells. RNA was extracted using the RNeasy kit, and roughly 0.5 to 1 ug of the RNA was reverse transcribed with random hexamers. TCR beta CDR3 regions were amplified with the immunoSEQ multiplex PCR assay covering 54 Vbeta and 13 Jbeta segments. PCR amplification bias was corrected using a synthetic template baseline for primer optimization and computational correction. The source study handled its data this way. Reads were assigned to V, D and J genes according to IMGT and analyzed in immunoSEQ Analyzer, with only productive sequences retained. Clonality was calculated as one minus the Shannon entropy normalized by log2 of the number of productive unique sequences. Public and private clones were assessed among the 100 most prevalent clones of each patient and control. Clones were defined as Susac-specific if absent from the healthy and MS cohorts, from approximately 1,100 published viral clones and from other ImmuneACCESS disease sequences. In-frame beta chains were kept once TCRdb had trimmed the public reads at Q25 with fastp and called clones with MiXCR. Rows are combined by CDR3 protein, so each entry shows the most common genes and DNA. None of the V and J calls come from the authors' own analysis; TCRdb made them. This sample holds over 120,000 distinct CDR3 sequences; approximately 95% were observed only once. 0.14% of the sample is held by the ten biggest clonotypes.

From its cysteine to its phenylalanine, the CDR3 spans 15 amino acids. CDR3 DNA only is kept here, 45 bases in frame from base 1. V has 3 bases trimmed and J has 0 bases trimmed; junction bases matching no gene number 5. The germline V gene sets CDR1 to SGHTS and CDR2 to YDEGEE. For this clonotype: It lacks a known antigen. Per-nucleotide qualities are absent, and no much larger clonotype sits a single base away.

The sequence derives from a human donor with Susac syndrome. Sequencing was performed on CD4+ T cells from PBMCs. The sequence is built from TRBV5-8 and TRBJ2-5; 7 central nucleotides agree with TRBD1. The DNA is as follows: TGTGCCAGCAGCTCCTACAGGGGCTACCAAGAGACCCAGTACTTC. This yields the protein CASSSYRGYQETQYF.